This TCR beta chain was observed in a study of blood T cell repertoires in COVID-19. CDR3 length: 14 residues. Germline CDR1 SGDLS, CDR2 YYNGEE. The germline V and J ends were trimmed by 0 bases and 7 bases, with 10 bases remaining between them. The repertoire was sequenced with immunoSEQ multiplex PCR; TCRdb's copy has only in-frame clones and lacks some. The profile shows approximately 210,000 clones, about 86% of them singletons. The chain links TRBV9 to TRBJ2-2, with TRBD2 as a possible D gene (6 bases). The sequence derives from a woman aged 45-65 years with acute COVID-19. The sequenced sample consisted of PBMCs or T cells enriched from blood (not recorded which). CDR3 DNA: TGTGCCAGCAGCGTAGAACTAGCTGTCGGGGAGCTGTTTTTT. The encoded protein is CASSVELAVGELFF.